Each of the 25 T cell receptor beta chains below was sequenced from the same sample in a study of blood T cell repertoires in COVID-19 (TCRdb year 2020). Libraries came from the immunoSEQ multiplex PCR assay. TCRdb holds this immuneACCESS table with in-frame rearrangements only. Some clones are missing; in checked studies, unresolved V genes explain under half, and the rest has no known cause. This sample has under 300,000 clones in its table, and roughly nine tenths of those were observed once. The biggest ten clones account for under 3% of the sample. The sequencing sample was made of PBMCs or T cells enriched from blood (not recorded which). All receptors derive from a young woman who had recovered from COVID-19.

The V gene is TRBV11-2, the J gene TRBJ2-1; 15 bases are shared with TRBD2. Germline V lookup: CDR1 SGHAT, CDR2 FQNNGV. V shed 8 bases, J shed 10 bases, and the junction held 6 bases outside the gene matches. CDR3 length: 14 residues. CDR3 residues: CASLGTSGGTEQFF. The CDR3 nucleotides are TGTGCCAGCCTCGGGACTAGCGGGGGGACGGAGCAGTTCTTC. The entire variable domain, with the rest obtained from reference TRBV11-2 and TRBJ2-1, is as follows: EAGVAQSPRYKIIEKRQSVAFWCNPISGHATLYWYQQILGQGPKLLIQFQNNGVVDDSQLPKDRFSAERLKGVDSTLKIQPAKLEDSAVYLCASLGTSGGTEQFFGPGTRLTVL.

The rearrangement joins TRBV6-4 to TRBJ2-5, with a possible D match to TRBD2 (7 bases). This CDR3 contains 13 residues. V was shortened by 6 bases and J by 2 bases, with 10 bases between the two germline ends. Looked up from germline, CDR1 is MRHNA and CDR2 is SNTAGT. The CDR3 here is CASREGGQETQYF. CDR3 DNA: TGTGCCAGCAGGGAGGGGGGGCAAGAGACCCAGTACTTC.

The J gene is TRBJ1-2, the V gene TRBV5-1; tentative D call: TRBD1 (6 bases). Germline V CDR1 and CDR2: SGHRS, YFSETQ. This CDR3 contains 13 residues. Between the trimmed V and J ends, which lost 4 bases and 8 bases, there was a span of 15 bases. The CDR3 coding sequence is TGCGCCAGCAGCCCAAGGGGGGGAATCGGCTACACCTTC. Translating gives CASSPRGGIGYTF.

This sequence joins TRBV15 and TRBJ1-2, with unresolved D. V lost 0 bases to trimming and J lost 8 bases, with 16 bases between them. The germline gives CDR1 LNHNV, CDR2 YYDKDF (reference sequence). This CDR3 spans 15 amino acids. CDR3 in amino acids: CATSRDKGLQWGYTF. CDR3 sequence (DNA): TGTGCCACCAGCAGAGATAAAGGCCTACAGTGGGGCTACACCTTC.

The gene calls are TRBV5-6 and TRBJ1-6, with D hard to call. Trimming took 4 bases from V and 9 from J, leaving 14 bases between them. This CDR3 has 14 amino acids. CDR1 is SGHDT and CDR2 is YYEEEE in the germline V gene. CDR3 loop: CASSVGVVGSPLHF. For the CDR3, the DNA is TGTGCCAGCAGCGTGGGCGTCGTCGGTTCACCCCTCCACTTT.

In DNA form, the CDR3 reads TGCGCGCCGGCGTGGGTAGCGGGCGGCACAGATACGCAGTATTTT. It is translated as CAPAWVAGGTDTQYF. This chain joins TRBV5-1 and TRBJ2-3; TRBD2 matches 7 bases. CDR1 SGHRS and CDR2 YFSETQ come from the germline V gene. This CDR3 contains 15 residues.

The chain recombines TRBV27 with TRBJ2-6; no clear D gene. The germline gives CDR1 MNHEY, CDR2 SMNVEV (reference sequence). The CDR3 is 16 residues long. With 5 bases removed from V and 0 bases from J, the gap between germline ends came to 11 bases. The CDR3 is CASSAVGLSGANVLTF. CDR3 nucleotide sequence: TGTGCCAGCAGTGCGGTAGGCCTCTCTGGGGCCAACGTCCTGACTTTC.

The CDR3 sequence is CATSSSRQGRAFF. In DNA form, the CDR3 reads TGTGCCACCAGCAGTTCTAGACAGGGACGGGCTTTCTTT. V usage is TRBV15 and J usage is TRBJ1-1; 7 bases are a match to TRBD1. The CDR3 contains 13 residues. The V and J ends lost 3 bases and 11 bases, in that order; junction bases with no gene match: 9. CDR1 LNHNV and CDR2 YYDKDF come from the germline V gene (reference sequence).

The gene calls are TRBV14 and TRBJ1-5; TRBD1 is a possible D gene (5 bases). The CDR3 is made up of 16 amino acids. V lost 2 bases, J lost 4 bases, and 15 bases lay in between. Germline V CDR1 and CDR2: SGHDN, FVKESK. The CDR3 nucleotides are TGTGCCAGCAGCCAAAAGCCCCGACAGTTGAATCAGCCCCAGCATTTT. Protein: CASSQKPRQLNQPQHF.

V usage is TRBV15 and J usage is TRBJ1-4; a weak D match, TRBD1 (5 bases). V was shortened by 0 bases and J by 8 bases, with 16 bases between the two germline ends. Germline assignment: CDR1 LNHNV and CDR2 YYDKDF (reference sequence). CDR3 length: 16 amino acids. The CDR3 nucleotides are TGTGCCACCAGCAGAGATGTCGCGGGACCGCGCGAAAAACTGTTTTTT. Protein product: CATSRDVAGPREKLFF.

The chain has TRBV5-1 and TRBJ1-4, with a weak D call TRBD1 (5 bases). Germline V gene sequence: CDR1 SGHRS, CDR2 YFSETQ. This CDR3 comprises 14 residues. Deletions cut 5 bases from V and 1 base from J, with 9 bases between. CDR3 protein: CASRAGGTNEKLFF. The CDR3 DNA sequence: TGCGCCAGCAGAGCGGGGGGAACTAATGAAAAACTGTTTTTT.

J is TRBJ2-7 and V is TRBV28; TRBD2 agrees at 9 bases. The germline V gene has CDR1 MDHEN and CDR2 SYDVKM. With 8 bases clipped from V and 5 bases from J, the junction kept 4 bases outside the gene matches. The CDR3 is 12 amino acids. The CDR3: CASGLAGDEQYF. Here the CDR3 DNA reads TGTGCCAGCGGCTTAGCGGGGGACGAGCAGTACTTC.

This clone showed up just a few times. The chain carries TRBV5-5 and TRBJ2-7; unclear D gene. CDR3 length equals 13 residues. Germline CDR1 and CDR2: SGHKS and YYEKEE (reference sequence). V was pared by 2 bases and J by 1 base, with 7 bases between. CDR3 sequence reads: CASSFYLSYEQYF. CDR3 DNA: TGTGCCAGCAGCTTCTACCTGTCCTACGAGCAGTACTTC.

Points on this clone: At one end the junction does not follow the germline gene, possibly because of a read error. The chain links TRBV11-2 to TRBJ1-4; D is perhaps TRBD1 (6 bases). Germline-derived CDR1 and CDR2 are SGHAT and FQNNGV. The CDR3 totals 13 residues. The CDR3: CASSLGGGGKPVF. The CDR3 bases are TGTGCCAGCAGCTTAGGGGGAGGGGGGAAGCCTGTTTTT.

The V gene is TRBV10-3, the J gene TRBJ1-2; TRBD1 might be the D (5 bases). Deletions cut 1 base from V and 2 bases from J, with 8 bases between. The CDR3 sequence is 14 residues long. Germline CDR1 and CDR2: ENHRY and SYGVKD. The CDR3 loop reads CAISEFDSNYGYTF. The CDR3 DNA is TGTGCCATCAGTGAGTTTGACAGCAACTATGGCTACACCTTC.

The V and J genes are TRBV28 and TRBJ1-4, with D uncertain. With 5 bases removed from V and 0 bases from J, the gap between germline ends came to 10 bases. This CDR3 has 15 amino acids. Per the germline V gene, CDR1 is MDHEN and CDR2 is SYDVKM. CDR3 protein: CASSTYSSTNEKLFF. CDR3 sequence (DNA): TGTGCCAGCAGTACATACAGTTCAACTAATGAAAAACTGTTTTTT.

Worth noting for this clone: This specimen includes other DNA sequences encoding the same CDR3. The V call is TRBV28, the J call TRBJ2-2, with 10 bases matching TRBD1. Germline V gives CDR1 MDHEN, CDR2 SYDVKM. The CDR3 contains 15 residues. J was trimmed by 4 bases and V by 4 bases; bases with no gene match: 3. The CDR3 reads CASSSRTGGTGELFF. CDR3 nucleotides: TGTGCCAGCAGTTCAAGGACAGGGGGCACCGGGGAGCTGTTTTTT. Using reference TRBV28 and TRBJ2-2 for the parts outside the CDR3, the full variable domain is DVKVTQSSRYLVKRTGEKVFLECVQDMDHENMFWYRQDPGLGLRLIYFSYDVKMKEKGDIPEGYSVSREKKERFSLILESASTNQTSMYLCASSSRTGGTGELFFGEGSRLTVL.

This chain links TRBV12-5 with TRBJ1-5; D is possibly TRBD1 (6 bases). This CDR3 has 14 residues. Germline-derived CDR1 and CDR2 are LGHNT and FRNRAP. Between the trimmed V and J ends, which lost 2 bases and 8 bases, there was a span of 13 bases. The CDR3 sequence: CASGLTQGGKPQHF. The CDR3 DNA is TGTGCTAGTGGTTTGACACAGGGTGGGAAGCCCCAGCATTTT.

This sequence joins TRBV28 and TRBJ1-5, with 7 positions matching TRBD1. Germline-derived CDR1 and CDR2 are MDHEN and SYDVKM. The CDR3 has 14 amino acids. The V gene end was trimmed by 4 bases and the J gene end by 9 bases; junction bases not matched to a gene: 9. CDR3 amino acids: CASSSRTGWRPQHF. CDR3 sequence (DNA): TGTGCCAGCAGTTCCCGGACAGGTTGGAGGCCCCAGCATTTT.

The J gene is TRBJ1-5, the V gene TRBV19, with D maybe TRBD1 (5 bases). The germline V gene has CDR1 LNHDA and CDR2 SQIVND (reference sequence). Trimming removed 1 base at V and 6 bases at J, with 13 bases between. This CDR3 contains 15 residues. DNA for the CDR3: TGTGCCAGTAGTATAGTTGCAGGGATGGGTCAGCCCCAGCATTTT. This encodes CASSIVAGMGQPQHF.

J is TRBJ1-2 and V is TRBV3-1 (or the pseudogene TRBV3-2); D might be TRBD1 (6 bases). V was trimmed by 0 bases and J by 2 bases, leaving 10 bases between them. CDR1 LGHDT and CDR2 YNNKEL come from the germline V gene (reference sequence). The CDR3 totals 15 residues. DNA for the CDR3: TGTGCCAGCAGCCAAGACTTCCAGGGGAACTATGGCTACACCTTC. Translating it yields CASSQDFQGNYGYTF.

The CDR3 sequence is CASSYRGAGLYILGYTF. The CDR3 bases are TGTGCCAGCAGTTACCGGGGGGCCGGTCTCTATATTCTGGGCTACACCTTC. This chain connects TRBV27 to TRBJ1-2; TRBD1 is a possible D gene (6 bases). The length of the CDR3 is 17 residues. The germline CDR1 and CDR2 sequences are MNHEY and SMNVEV (reference sequence). The germline V and J ends were trimmed by 4 bases and 8 bases, with 26 bases remaining between them.

The CDR3 loop reads CASSSTGFPYSNQPQHF. The CDR3 region has the DNA TGTGCCAGCAGTAGCACAGGATTCCCTTATAGCAATCAGCCCCAGCATTTT. This sequence joins TRBV28 and TRBJ1-5, with D perhaps matching TRBD1 (5 bases). The germline V gene encodes CDR1 MDHEN and CDR2 SYDVKM. Trimming shortened V by 5 bases and J by 0 bases, and 17 bases separated the two germline ends. This CDR3 is built from 17 residues.

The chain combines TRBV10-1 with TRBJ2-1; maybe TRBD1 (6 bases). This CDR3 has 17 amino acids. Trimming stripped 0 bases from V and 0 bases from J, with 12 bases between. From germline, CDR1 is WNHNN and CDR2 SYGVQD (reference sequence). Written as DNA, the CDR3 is TGCGCCAGCAGTGAGTCACCCGGACAGAGCTCCTACAATGAGCAGTTCTTC. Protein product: CASSESPGQSSYNEQFF.

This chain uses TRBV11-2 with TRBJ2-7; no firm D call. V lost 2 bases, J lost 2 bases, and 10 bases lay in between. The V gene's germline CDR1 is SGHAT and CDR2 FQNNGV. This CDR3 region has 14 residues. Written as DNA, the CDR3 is TGTGCCAGCAGCTTATCGCAGAACACCTACGAGCAGTACTTC. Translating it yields CASSLSQNTYEQYF.